Below are 17 T cell receptor beta chains sequenced from a single sample in a study of T-cell memory formation after mild COVID-19. TCRdb re-called the 5' RACE reads with MiXCR, one entry per CDR3 protein. The sample lists roughly 340,000 distinct CDR3 sequences; roughly 20% were seen once. The sequenced material came from PBMCs or a T cell subset sorted from them (not recorded which). The receptor set was obtained from a man aged 18-30 years who had mild COVID-19 (a few samples of this study predate the infection). Cell type and time point are not known.

This clonotype was picked up a small number of times. The rearrangement joins TRBV20-1 to TRBJ1-1, with D perhaps TRBD1 (6 bases). The germline gives CDR1 DFQATT, CDR2 SNEGSKA (reference sequence). The CDR3 totals 14 residues. Trimming took 0 bases from V and 6 from J, leaving 14 bases between them. CDR3 amino acids: CSARDGQKVSEAFF. CDR3 sequence (DNA): TGCAGTGCTAGAGATGGACAGAAGGTCTCTGAAGCTTTCTTT.

The V and J genes are TRBV20-1 and TRBJ1-2; D is ambiguous. The CDR3 has 14 residues. Deletions cut 2 bases from V and 7 bases from J, with 17 bases between. Germline V gene lookup returns CDR1 DFQATT and CDR2 SNEGSKA (reference sequence). CDR3 region: CSARTPGDAGGYTF. The DNA of the CDR3 is TGCAGTGCTAGAACCCCGGGAGATGCCGGTGGCTACACCTTC.

This clonotype was picked up a small number of times. The genes are TRBV9 and TRBJ2-7; 12 nucleotides line up with TRBD1. The CDR3 has 14 residues. The V gene's germline CDR1 is SGDLS and CDR2 YYNGEE. V was clipped by 4 bases and J by 7 bases; unmatched bases: 6. The CDR3 loop reads CASSIGTGGWEQYF. DNA for the CDR3: TGTGCCAGCAGCATCGGGACAGGGGGCTGGGAGCAGTACTTC. Drawing the rest from reference TRBV9 and TRBJ2-7, the complete variable domain is DSGVTQTPKHLITATGQRVTLRCSPRSGDLSVYWYQQSLDQGLQFLIQYYNGEERAKGNILERFSAQQFPDLHSELNLSSLELGDSALYFCASSIGTGGWEQYFGPGTRLTVT.

This chain joins TRBV9 and TRBJ2-2; D may be TRBD2 (5 bases). Germline V gene sequence: CDR1 SGDLS, CDR2 YYNGEE. The ends were cut back, 3 bases at V and 2 bases at J, with 14 bases in the middle. This CDR3 region has 16 residues. The CDR3 coding sequence is TGTGCCAGCAGCGATGGACTTTCAGGCAACACCGGGGAGCTGTTTTTT. Translated, it gives CASSDGLSGNTGELFF.

The rearrangement uses TRBV29-1 and TRBJ1-1; 8 bases map to TRBD1. With V trimmed by 6 bases and J by 5 bases, 5 bases remained unmatched. There are 12 residues in the CDR3. The germline V gene has CDR1 SQVTM and CDR2 ANQGSEA. In nucleotides, the CDR3 is TGCAGCGTAGTGACAGGGGATACTGAAGCTTTCTTT. Translating gives CSVVTGDTEAFF.

This clonotype was observed many times. The rearrangement joins TRBV7-2 to TRBJ1-2, with 7 bases that match TRBD1. CDR1 is SGHTA and CDR2 is FQGNSA in the germline V gene. This CDR3 spans 14 amino acids. With V trimmed by 0 bases and J by 8 bases, 6 bases remained unmatched. DNA of the CDR3: TGTGCCAGCAGCTTAGCGAGGGGGCTGGTAGGCTACACCTTC. Residues: CASSLARGLVGYTF.

This clonotype has only a few counts. The chain is built from TRBV11-2 and TRBJ2-3; 12 nucleotides agree with TRBD2. Trimming at V came to 4 bases and at J to 2 bases, leaving 7 bases not matched to a gene. The CDR3 runs 17 residues. CDR1 and CDR2 from the germline V gene are SGHAT and FQNNGV. The CDR3 coding sequence is TGTGCCAGCAGCTCCCTAACTAGCGGGGGGCCCACAGATACGCAGTATTTT. This sequence encodes CASSSLTSGGPTDTQYF.

This clonotype showed up just a few times. The gene calls are TRBV25-1 and TRBJ1-1; the D is unclear. Germline CDR1 and CDR2: MGHDK and SYGVNS. The CDR3 runs to 11 residues. The V and J ends lost 0 bases and 8 bases respectively, with 4 bases between them. The chain's CDR3 is CASSEYREAFF. The DNA of the CDR3 is TGTGCCAGCAGTGAATATCGCGAAGCTTTCTTT.

This clonotype appeared a few times. The chain couples TRBV5-5 to TRBJ2-1; TRBD2 agrees at 7 bases. Germline V gene sequence: CDR1 SGHKS, CDR2 YYEKEE (reference sequence). There are 16 residues in the CDR3. Trimming removed 7 bases from V and 9 bases from J; junction bases left unmatched: 19. Here the CDR3 reads CASLQTPSLAAGEQFF. As DNA, the CDR3 is TGTGCCAGCTTACAAACCCCCAGCCTAGCGGCGGGTGAGCAGTTCTTC.

V usage is TRBV20-1 and J usage is TRBJ1-1; D gene unclear. CDR1 is DFQATT and CDR2 is SNEGSKA in the germline V gene (reference sequence). The CDR3 runs 13 residues. V was shortened by 5 bases and J by 3 bases, with 13 bases between the two germline ends. CDR3 residues: CSALPGVDTEAFF. In DNA form, the CDR3 reads TGCAGTGCTCTCCCCGGGGTGGACACTGAAGCTTTCTTT.

This clonotype has a handful of counts. The chain has TRBV4-1 and TRBJ1-2; a weak D match, TRBD1 (5 bases). Looked up from germline, CDR1 is MGHRA and CDR2 is YSYEKL. Trimming left V 1 base short and J 8 bases short, with 11 bases between. CDR3 length equals 13 residues. Here the CDR3 reads CASSQATVGGYTF. CDR3 bases: TGCGCCAGCAGCCAAGCGACAGTCGGGGGCTACACCTTC.

The gene calls are TRBV18 and TRBJ2-5, with D possibly called TRBD1 or TRBD2 (5 bases each). V was trimmed by 2 bases and J by 5 bases, leaving 15 bases between them. The germline V gene has CDR1 KGHSH and CDR2 LQKENI. This CDR3 comprises 15 residues. The CDR3 spells CASSPSSGTTETQYF. CDR3 DNA: TGTGCCAGCTCACCAAGTTCAGGGACCACGGAGACCCAGTACTTC.

Here the CDR3 reads CASSLVGAPSGSPLHF. CDR3 sequence (DNA): TGCGCCAGCAGCTTGGTAGGGGCTCCTAGCGGTTCACCCCTCCACTTT. The chain carries TRBV5-1 and TRBJ1-6, with D tentatively TRBD1 (5 bases). The germline V gene has CDR1 SGHRS and CDR2 YFSETQ. V lost 0 bases, J lost 9 bases, and 16 bases lay in between. The CDR3 spans 16 residues.

This clonotype was seen a handful of times. This sequence joins TRBV4-3 and TRBJ2-1, with D perhaps TRBD1 or TRBD2 (6 bases each). There are 12 residues in the CDR3. The V gene lost 6 bases and the J gene lost 10 bases, with 13 bases spanning the gap. The germline V gene has CDR1 LGHNA and CDR2 YSLEER. CDR3 coding DNA: TGCGCCAGCAGAGGGTGGGGGGCCGAGCAGTTCTTC. Its translation is CASRGWGAEQFF.

The chain is built from TRBV7-3 and TRBJ2-7, with 10 bases aligning to TRBD1. The germline gives CDR1 SGHTA, CDR2 FQGTGA. The CDR3 contains 16 residues. V dropped 0 bases and J dropped 3; count of bases not matched to a gene: 5. The CDR3 reads CASSLTGDRGLYEQYF. CDR3 sequence (DNA): TGTGCCAGCAGCTTAACCGGCGACAGGGGGCTCTACGAGCAGTACTTC.

This clonotype was counted a few times. The V and J genes are TRBV28 and TRBJ2-7; TRBD1 agrees at 8 bases. With V trimmed by 2 bases and J by 9 bases, 3 bases remained unmatched. Germline V gene lookup returns CDR1 MDHEN and CDR2 SYDVKM. The CDR3 is 12 amino acids. The CDR3 protein is CASSLRTGLQYV. Here the CDR3 DNA reads TGTGCCAGCAGTTTAAGGACAGGGCTGCAGTACGTC.

This clonotype has only a few counts. The chain recombines TRBV29-1 with TRBJ2-5, with 14 positions matching TRBD2. The CDR3 is made up of 14 amino acids. The ends lost 7 bases at V and 5 bases at J; junction bases unmatched: 6. Germline values: CDR1 SQVTM, CDR2 ANQGSEA. The CDR3 DNA reads as TGCAGCGGAAGACTAGCGGGGGGGCCCGAGACCCAGTACTTC. It yields the protein CSGRLAGGPETQYF. The entire variable domain, with the rest obtained from reference TRBV29-1 and TRBJ2-5, is as follows: SAVISQKPSRDICQRGTSLTIQCQVDSQVTMMFWYRQQPGQSLTLIATANQGSEATYESGFVIDKFPISRPNLTFSTLTVSNMSPEDSSIYLCSGRLAGGPETQYFGPGTRLLVL.